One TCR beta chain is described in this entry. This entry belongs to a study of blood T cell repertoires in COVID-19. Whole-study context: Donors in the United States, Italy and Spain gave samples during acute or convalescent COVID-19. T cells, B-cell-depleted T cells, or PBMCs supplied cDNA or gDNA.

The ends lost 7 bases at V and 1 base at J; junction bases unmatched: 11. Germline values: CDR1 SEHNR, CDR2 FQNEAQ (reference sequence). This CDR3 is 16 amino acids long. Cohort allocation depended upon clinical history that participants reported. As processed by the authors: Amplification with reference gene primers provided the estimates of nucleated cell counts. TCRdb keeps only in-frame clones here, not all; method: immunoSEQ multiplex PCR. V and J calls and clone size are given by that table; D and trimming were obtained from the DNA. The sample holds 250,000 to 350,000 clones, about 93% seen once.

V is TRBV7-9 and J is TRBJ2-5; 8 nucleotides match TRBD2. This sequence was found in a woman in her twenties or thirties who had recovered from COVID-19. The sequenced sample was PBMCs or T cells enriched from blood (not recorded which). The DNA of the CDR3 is TGTGCCAGCAACTATGTGACGGGAGGGCTCCAAGAGACCCAGTACTTC. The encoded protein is CASNYVTGGLQETQYF.